This T cell receptor (beta chain) was sequenced in a study of T cell repertoires in ileal Crohn's disease. Study-wide background: Thiopurines (around 11) or anti-TNF agents (about 19) were given postoperatively to about half.

Sequenced by immunoSEQ multiplex PCR; TCRdb stores in-frame clones only, minus some. The sample yields about 14,000 clones, roughly 78% seen once. Germline values: CDR1 SNHLY, CDR2 FYNNEI. This CDR3 contains 14 residues. V lost 5 bases to trimming and J lost 7 bases; unmatched junction nucleotides: 7. This sequence joins TRBV2 and TRBJ1-4; the match to TRBD1 covers 7 bases. The receptor's source is an adult with Crohn's disease. The source material was ileal tissue. Here the CDR3 reads CASSSQGVREKLFF. DNA for the CDR3: TGTGCCAGCAGTTCGCAGGGGGTTCGTGAAAAACTGTTTTTT.